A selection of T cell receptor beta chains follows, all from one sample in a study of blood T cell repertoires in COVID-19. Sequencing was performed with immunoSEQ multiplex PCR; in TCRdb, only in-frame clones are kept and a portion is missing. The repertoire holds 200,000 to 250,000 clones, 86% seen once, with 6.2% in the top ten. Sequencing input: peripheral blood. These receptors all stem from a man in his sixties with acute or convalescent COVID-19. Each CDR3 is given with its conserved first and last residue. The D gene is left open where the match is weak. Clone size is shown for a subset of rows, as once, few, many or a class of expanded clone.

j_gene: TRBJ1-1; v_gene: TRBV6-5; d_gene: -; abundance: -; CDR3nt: TGTGCCAGCAGCCGCGGGAGGAAGGCTGAAGCTTTCTTT; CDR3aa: CASSRGRKAEAFF
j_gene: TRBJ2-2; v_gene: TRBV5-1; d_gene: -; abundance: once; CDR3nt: TGCGCCAGCAGCCCCTTAGCGGAAAGCACCGGGGAGCTGTTTTTT; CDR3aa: CASSPLAESTGELFF
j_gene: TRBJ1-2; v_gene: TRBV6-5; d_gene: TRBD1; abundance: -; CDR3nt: TGTGCCAGCAGTCCCGGACAGGGTGGCTACACCTTC; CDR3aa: CASSPGQGGYTF
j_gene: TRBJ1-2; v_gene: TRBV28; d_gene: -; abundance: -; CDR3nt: TGTGCCAGCAGTGCGGGGCACGGCTACACCTTC; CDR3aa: CASSAGHGYTF
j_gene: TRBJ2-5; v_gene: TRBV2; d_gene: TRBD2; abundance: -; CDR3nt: TGTGCCAGCAGTGGACTAGCGGGGAACAAAGAGACCCAGTACTTC; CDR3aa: CASSGLAGNKETQYF
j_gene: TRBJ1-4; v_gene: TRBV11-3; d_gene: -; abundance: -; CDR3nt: TGTGCCAGCAGCCCGGGGTTCGGGCGGGGGGAGTCTAATGAAAAACTGTTTTTT; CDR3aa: CASSPGFGRGESNEKLFF
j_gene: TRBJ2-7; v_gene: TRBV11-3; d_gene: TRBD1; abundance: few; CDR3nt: TGTGCCAGCAGCGCAGGGACAGGGGGCTACGAGCAGTACTTC; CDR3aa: CASSAGTGGYEQYF
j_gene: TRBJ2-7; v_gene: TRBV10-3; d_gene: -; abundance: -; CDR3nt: TGTGCCATCAGCCCCGACTCCGTACCCTCCTACGAGCAGTACTTC; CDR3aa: CAISPDSVPSYEQYF
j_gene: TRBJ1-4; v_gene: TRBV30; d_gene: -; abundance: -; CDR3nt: TGTGCCTGGAGTGTGGCCAGGAAGGAAAAACTGTTTTTT; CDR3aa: CAWSVARKEKLFF
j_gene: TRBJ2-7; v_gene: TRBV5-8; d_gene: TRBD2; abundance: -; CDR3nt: TGTGCCAGCAGCACGGGACTAGCGGGCTCCTACGAGCAGTACTTC; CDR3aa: CASSTGLAGSYEQYF
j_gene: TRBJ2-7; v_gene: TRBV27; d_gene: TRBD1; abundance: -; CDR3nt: TGTGCCAGCAGTTTATGGGCCAGGGGGTACGAGCAGTACTTC; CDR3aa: CASSLWARGYEQYF
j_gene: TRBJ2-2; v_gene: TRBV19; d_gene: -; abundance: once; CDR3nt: TGTGCCAGTAGTATAAGGGCAGGGTCCGGGGAGCTGTTTTTT; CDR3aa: CASSIRAGSGELFF
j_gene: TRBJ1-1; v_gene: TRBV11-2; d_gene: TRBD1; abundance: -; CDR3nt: TGTGCCAGCAGCTCGGACAGGGAATCCCCTGAAGCTTTCTTT; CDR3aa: CASSSDRESPEAFF
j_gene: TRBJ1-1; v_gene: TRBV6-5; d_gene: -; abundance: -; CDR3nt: TGTGCCAGCAACCCGCGGGGGGACACTGAAGCTTTCTTT; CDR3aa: CASNPRGDTEAFF
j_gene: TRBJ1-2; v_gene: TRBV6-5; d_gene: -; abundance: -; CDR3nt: TGTGCCAGCAGTTACGGGCAGGGAAGTTTGGCTGGCTACACCTTC; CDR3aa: CASSYGQGSLAGYTF
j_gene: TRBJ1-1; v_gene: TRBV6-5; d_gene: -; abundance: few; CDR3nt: TGTGCCAGCCAGGCGATCCTGAACACTGAAGCTTTCTTT; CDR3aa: CASQAILNTEAFF
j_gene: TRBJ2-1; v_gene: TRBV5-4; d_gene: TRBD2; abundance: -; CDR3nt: TGTGCCAGCAGCCAGGGACTAGCGGATCTCTCCTACAATGAGCAGTTCTTC; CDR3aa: CASSQGLADLSYNEQFF
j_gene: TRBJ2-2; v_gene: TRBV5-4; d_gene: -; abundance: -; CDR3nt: TGTGCCAGCGGAGAGGGGGGGGCCAGGACCGGGGAGCTGTTTTTT; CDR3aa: CASGEGGARTGELFF
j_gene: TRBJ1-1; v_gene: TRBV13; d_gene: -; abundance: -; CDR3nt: TGTGCCAGCAGCTTCCGGAAGGGGTACACTGAAGCTTTCTTT; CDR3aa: CASSFRKGYTEAFF
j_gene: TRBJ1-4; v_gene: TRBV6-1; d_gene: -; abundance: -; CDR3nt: TGTGCCAGCAGTGCCACATTTACGTCAACTAATGAAAAACTGTTTTTT; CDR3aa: CASSATFTSTNEKLFF
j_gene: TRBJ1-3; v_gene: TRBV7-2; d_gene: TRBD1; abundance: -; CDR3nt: TGTGCCAGCAGCTTAAGGGGCAGGGGGACTGGAAACACCATATATTTT; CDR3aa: CASSLRGRGTGNTIYF
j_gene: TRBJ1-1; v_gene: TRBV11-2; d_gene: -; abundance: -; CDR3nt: TGTGCCAGCAGCCCTAGAGGGGGTTCACAGAACACTGAAGCTTTCTTT; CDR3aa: CASSPRGGSQNTEAFF
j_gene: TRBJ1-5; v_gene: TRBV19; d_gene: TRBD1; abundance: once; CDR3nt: TGTGCCAGTGGGACAGGCACTAATCAGCCCCAGCATTTT; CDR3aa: CASGTGTNQPQHF
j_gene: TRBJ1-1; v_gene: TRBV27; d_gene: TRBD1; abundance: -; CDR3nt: TGTGCCAGCAGTCCCCGACAGGGGTTCACTGAAGCTTTCTTT; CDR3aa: CASSPRQGFTEAFF
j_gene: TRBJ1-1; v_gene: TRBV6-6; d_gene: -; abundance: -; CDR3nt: TGTGCCAGCAGTTACTCGAGGTCCCAGCCGAACACTGAAGCTTTCTTT; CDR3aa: CASSYSRSQPNTEAFF
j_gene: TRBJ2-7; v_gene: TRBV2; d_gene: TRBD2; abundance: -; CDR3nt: TGTGCCAGCAGTGTCTCGAACAGCTACTCTAGTGCGGGAGGGACCTACGAGCAGTACTTC; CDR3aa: CASSVSNSYSSAGGTYEQYF
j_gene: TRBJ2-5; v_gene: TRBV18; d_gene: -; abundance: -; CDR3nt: TGTGCCAGCTCACCACAGGGGGAGACCCAGTACTTC; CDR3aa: CASSPQGETQYF
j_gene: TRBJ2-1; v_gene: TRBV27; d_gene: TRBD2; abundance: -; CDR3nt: TGTGCCAGCAGTTTATCAGGGCTAGCGGGAGGCCTCAATGAGCAGTTCTTC; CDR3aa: CASSLSGLAGGLNEQFF
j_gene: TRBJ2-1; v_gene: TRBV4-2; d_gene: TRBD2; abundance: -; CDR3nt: TGTGCCAGCAGGATAGCGGGGGACAATGAGCAGTTCTTC; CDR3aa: CASRIAGDNEQFF
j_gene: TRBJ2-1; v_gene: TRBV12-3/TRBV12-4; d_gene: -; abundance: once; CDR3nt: TGTGCCAGCAGTTTATCGCGAAGGGGTGAGCAGTTCTTC; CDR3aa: CASSLSRRGEQFF
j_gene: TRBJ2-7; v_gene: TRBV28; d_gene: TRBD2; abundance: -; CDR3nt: TGTGCCAGCAGTTTTCCGCTAGCGGGGCAGTACTTC; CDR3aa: CASSFPLAGQYF
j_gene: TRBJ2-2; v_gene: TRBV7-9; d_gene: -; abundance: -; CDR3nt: TGTGCCAGCAGCTCAAATACAGGGAACACCGGGGAGCTGTTTTTT; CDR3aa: CASSSNTGNTGELFF
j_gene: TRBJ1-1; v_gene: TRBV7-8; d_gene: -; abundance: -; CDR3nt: TGTGCCAGCAGCCGGACATCCCTGAAGACTGAAGCTTTCTTT; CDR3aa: CASSRTSLKTEAFF
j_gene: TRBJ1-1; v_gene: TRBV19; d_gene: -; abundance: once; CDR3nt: TGTGCCAGTAGCATGCGACCGAGGACAGTGAACACTGAAGCTTTCTTT; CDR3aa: CASSMRPRTVNTEAFF
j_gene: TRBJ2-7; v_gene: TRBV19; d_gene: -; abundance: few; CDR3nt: TGTGCCAGTAGTATGAATCTTGGGCGCGAGCAGTACTTC; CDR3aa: CASSMNLGREQYF
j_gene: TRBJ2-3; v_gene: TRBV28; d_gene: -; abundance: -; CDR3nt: TGTGCCAGCAGTTCTTACTCGACAGATACGCAGTATTTT; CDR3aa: CASSSYSTDTQYF
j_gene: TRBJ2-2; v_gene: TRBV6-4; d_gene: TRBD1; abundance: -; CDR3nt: TGTGCCAGCAGTGAACCGACAGGGGGCCACACCGGGGAGCTGTTTTTT; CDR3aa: CASSEPTGGHTGELFF
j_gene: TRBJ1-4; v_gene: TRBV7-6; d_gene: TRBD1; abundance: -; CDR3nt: TGTGCCAGCACCCTTGGGACAGGGACTAATGAAAAACTGTTTTTT; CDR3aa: CASTLGTGTNEKLFF
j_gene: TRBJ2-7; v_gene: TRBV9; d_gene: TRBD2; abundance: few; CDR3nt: TGTGCCAGCAGCGTGGGGACTAGCGGGAGATGGGGCGAGCAGTACTTC; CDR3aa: CASSVGTSGRWGEQYF
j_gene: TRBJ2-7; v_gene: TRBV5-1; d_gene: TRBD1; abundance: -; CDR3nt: TGCGCCAGCAGCTCCGAGGACAGGGCCCAAAACGAGCAGTACTTC; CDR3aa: CASSSEDRAQNEQYF
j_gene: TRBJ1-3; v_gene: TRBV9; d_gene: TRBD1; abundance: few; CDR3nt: TGTGCCAGCAGCGTAGTGGGACAGGGCACAGGAAACACCATATATTTT; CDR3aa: CASSVVGQGTGNTIYF
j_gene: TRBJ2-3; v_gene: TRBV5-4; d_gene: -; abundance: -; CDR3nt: TGTGCCAGCAGCCGCGGGACTGACCTTGACACGCAGTATTTT; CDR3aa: CASSRGTDLDTQYF
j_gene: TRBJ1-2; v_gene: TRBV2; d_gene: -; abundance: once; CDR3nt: TGTGCCAGCAGTGAAGCGAAGCTACCGTCCTATGGCTACACCTTC; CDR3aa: CASSEAKLPSYGYTF
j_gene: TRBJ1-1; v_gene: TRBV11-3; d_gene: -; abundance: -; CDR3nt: TGTGCCAGCGCCCAGCTGACTGGAACTGAAGCTTTCTTT; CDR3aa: CASAQLTGTEAFF
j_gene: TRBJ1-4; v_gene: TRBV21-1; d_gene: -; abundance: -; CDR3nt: TGTGCCAGCAGAGGGACAGCGGAGCGGTTGAGACTGTTTTTT; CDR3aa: CASRGTAERLRLFF
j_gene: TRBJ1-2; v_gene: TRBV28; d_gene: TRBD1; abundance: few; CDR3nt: TGTGCCAGCAGTCTACAGGGGGCAAGATATGGCTACACCTTC; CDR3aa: CASSLQGARYGYTF
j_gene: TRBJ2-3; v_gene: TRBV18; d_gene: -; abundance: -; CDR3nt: TGTGCCAGCTCACTGTTAACCACTGATACGCAGTATTTT; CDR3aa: CASSLLTTDTQYF
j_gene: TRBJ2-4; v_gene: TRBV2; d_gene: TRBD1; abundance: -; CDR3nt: TGTGCCAGCAGTGGGGACAGTCTCTCCCTCAACATTCAGTACTTC; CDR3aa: CASSGDSLSLNIQYF
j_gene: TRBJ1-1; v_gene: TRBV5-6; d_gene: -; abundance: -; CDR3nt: TGTGCCAGCAGCTTGGAGGGGCGGGGAACTGAAGCTTTCTTT; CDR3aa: CASSLEGRGTEAFF
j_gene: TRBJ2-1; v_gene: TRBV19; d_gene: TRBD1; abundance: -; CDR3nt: TGTGCCAGTAGTTTCGGGACAGGGAGAAGCTCCTACAATGAGCAGTTCTTC; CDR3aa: CASSFGTGRSSYNEQFF
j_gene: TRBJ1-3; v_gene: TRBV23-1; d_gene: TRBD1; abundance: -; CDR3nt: TGCGCCAGCAGTCATCCGCCCAGGGGGGTTATTACTAACACCATATATTTT; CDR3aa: CASSHPPRGVITNTIYF
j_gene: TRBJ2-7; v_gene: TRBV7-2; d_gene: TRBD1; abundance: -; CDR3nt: TGTGCCAGCAGCTTAGCCGGGACAGGGATGAACGAGCAGTACTTC; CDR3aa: CASSLAGTGMNEQYF
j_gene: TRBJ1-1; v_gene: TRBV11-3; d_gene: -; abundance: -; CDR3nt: TGTGCCAGCAGCTTAGTCCCGGGCACTGAAGCTTTCTTT; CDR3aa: CASSLVPGTEAFF
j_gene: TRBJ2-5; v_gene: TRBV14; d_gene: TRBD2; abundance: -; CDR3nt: TGTGCCAGCAGCCAAGATAGCGGGAGGGCCGGGACCCAGTACTTC; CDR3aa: CASSQDSGRAGTQYF
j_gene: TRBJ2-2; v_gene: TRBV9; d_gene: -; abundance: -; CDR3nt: TGTGCCAGCAGCGTGTCTTCGGCCGGGGAGCTGTTTTTT; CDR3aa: CASSVSSAGELFF
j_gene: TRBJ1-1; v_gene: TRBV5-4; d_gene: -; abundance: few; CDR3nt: TGTGCCAGCAGCTCTGGAGTCCGTGGTGGCACTGAAGCTTTCTTT; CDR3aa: CASSSGVRGGTEAFF
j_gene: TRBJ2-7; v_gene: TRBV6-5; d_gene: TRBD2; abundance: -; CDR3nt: TGTGCCAGCAGATTAACCGGGACTAGCCGTTACGAGCAGTACTTC; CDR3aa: CASRLTGTSRYEQYF
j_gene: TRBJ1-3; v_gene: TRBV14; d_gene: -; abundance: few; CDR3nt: TGTGCCAGCAGCCAAGACAGGGGAGGAAACACCATATATTTT; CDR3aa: CASSQDRGGNTIYF
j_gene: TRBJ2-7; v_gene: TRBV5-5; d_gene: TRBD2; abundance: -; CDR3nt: TGTGCCAGCAGCAGCGGGACTACTCCTAATAAGCAGTACTTC; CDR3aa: CASSSGTTPNKQYF
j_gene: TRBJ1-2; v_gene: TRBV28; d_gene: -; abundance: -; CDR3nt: TGTGCCAGCAGTTTGGGGGCCCAAGCTAACTATGGCTACACCTTC; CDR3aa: CASSLGAQANYGYTF